This record concerns one TCR beta chain sequence. The V and J ends lost 0 bases and 2 bases respectively, with 6 bases between them. The V gene's germline CDR1 is SGHRS and CDR2 YFSETQ. The CDR3 spans 13 residues. These data are taken from a study of blood T cell repertoires in COVID-19. Background on the study: Material from acute and convalescent COVID-19 was sourced from the United States, Italy and Spain.

Followed longitudinally, the Seattle patients had been enrolled during active infection. Per the original data handling: For nucleated cells, counts were estimated from reference gene primer amplification. Profiled with immunoSEQ multiplex PCR; TCRdb holds only in-frame clones, not every one. The DNA was the basis for D and trimming; V, J and clone size are from that table. This sample has roughly 68,000 clones, with around nine tenths found just once. The chain recombines TRBV5-1 with TRBJ2-7; D unclear. The sequenced sample consisted of peripheral blood. The TCR sequence derives from a woman between 45 and 65 years old with COVID-19, enrolled during active disease. The CDR3 DNA follows: TGCGCCAGCAGCTTGGAACAGACCTACGAGCAGTACTTC. Translating gives CASSLEQTYEQYF.